The rows below give T cell receptor beta chains drawn from one sample of a study of blood T cell repertoires in COVID-19. The data were produced by immunoSEQ multiplex PCR, yet TCRdb's version contains in-frame clones alone and is incomplete. The table has 200,000 or so clones, 80% to 85% seen once; the top ten hold 5.1%. The sequenced sample was peripheral blood. The receptors shown here come from a human donor in a cohort sampled during active COVID-19. CDR3s include the opening cysteine and the closing phenylalanine or tryptophan.

v_gene,CDR3aa
TRBV19,CASKPTSSYEQYF
TRBV30,CAWSSDRSSYNSPLHF
TRBV18,CASSPRLTSGTADTQYF
TRBV4-3,CASSQSMTGELFF
TRBV29-1,CSVGRGSQAEAFF
TRBV6-1,CASSEIGGWGTEAFF
TRBV7-2,CASSLAGPPQPQHF
TRBV7-2,CASSLAQTGANVLTF
TRBV18,CASSPTTSGRAGEQFF
TRBV2,CASTRENTEAFF
TRBV29-1,CSAQRSPNTGTEAFF
TRBV7-3,CASSLAGGYADTQYF
TRBV19,CASSTYRVRYTEAFF
TRBV12-3/TRBV12-4,CASRAQGARGYTF
TRBV4-1,CASSQGTGRTEAFF
TRBV19,CASSRTSAARETQYF
TRBV18,CASSPRSDTEAFF
TRBV29-1,CSAVGGERREQFF
TRBV28,CASSSTGTGGRGYTF
TRBV15,CATSVTLAGGPDTQYF
TRBV28,CASSPLEQLDRLNYGYTF
TRBV28,CASSRGTGDTYGYTF
TRBV5-4,CASSNDSYYGYTF
TRBV7-2,CASSLVGGEQFF
TRBV5-1,CASIGGGSNTGELFF
TRBV15,CATSARQGSNTEAFF